The entry below describes one T cell receptor beta chain. Its specific antigen is unknown. Within one base of it there is no much larger clone, and no base qualities were kept. These data originate in a study of blood T cell repertoires in COVID-19 (dated by TCRdb to the early 2020s). Background for the entire study: Collaborator samples came from the United States, Italy and Spain and covered acute and convalescent phases of COVID-19. Where available, HLA class I and class II types were obtained from metadata supplied by the sample provider rather than from assay-based typing. Deeply sampled blood TCRbeta repertoires from subjects exposed to, actively infected with, or recovered from COVID-19 were included in the dataset. The samples were drawn from two sources: the first 160 participants of the ongoing ImmuneRACE study, and 1,000 to 1,500 subjects contributed by 6 global collaborators. The repertoires were released in a freely available public database intended as a resource for research on the immune response to SARS-CoV-2. The material from the prospective study consisted of cDNA or gDNA derived from T cells, B-cell-depleted T cells, or PBMCs. Sample metadata almost always included a de-identified subject ID, COVID-19 status, age in years and sex.

Each collaborating institution followed its own protocols to collect whole blood in K2EDTA tubes. For TCRbeta analysis, collaborators shipped samples as frozen whole blood, isolated PBMCs, or DNA extracted from either of those sample types. The germline V gene (reference sequence) supplies CDR1 SEHNR and CDR2 FQNEAQ. Trimming costs V 5 bases and J 0 bases, and their ends lie 8 bases apart. The CDR3 measures 15 amino acids from cysteine to phenylalanine. Only the CDR3 part of the read is kept: 45 bases, read in frame from the first base. TCRbeta CDR3 regions were amplified from genomic DNA using the immunoSEQ Assay, a bias-controlled multiplex PCR. Per the original workflow: The number of nucleated cells in each sample was estimated from the amplification of reference gene primers within the assay. To quantify the absolute abundance of each unique TCRbeta CDR3 rearrangement, sequence reads were collapsed and filtered. For each sample, productive Simpson clonality was calculated as the square root of Simpson's diversity index across productive rearrangements. TCRdb limited this immuneACCESS table to in-frame rearrangements with V and J called. A share of clones is missing; checked studies link under half to unresolved V genes, and the rest is unexplained. V, J and clone size derive from that table, while D and trimming were established from the DNA sequence. The table for this sample lists about 84,000 clones; about four fifths of them were counted only once. The ten largest make up roughly two fifths of the sample.

The investigation overall reported the following: Clinical and demographic metadata were provided uncurated, with the amount varying by source and participant.

Recombination linked TRBV7-9 to TRBJ1-6; no confident D gene assignment can be made. The sample comprised peripheral blood. This receptor was obtained from a man at least 80 years old with active or convalescent COVID-19. The bases read TGTGCCAGCAGCAGAGAGAGCTCCTATAATTCACCCCTCCACTTT. Translated, this is CASSRESSYNSPLHF.